This T cell receptor (beta chain) was documented in a study of blood T cell repertoires in COVID-19. Across the study: The United States, Italy and Spain supplied acute and convalescent COVID-19 samples.

The method was immunoSEQ multiplex PCR; TCRdb's version includes in-frame clones alone and lacks a portion of them. The sample includes about 29,000 clones, nearly 90% of them seen just once. Trimming took 6 bases from V and 1 from J, leaving 9 bases between them. The length of the CDR3 is 13 residues. Germline CDR1 is LGHDT and CDR2 is YNNKEL (reference sequence). The material sequenced was peripheral blood. The chain uses TRBV3-1 (or the pseudogene TRBV3-2) and TRBJ1-1; perhaps TRBD1 as D (6 bases). The TCR originated in a human donor in a cohort sampled during active COVID-19. CDR3 in DNA: TGTGCCAGCAGTTGGACAGAGAACACTGAAGCTTTCTTT. It translates to CASSWTENTEAFF.